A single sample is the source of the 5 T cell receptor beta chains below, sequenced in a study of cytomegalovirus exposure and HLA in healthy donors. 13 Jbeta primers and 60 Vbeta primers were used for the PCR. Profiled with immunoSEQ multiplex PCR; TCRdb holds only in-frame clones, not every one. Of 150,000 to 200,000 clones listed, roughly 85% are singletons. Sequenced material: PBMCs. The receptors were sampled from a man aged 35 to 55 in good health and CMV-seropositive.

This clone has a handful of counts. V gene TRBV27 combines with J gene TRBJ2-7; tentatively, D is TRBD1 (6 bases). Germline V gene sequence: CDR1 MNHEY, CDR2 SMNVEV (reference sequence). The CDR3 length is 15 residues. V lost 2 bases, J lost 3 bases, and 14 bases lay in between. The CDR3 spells CASSLRQGIYYEQYF. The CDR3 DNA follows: TGTGCCAGCAGTTTACGGCAGGGGATATACTACGAGCAGTACTTC.

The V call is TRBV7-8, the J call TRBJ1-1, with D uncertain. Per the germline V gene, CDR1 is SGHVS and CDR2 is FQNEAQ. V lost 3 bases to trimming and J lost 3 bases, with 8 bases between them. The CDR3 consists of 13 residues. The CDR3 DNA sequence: TGTGCCAGCAGCTTTTCCCGAGACACTGAAGCTTTCTTT. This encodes CASSFSRDTEAFF.

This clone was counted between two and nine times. The CDR3 spells CASSLLRAGGPDTQYF. The CDR3 DNA reads as TGTGCCAGCAGTTTATTGAGGGCAGGGGGCCCAGATACGCAGTATTTT. The gene calls are TRBV6-5 and TRBJ2-3; 8 nucleotides line up with TRBD1. Trimming took 4 bases from V and 4 from J; bases not matched to a gene: 10. CDR1 is MNHEY, CDR2 SVGAGI, per germline. There are 16 residues in the CDR3.

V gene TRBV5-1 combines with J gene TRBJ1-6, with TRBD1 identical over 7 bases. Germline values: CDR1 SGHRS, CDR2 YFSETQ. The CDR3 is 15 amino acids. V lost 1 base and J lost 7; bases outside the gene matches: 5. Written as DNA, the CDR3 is TGCGCCAGCAGCTTGTTACAGGGGCAGAATTCACCCCTCCACTTT. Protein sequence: CASSLLQGQNSPLHF.

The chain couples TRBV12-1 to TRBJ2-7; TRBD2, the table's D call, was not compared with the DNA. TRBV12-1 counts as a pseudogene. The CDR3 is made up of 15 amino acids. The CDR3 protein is CASRGLSGGIAEQYF. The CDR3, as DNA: TGTGCCAGCCGCGGGCTATCGGGCGGGATTGCCGAGCAGTACTTC.